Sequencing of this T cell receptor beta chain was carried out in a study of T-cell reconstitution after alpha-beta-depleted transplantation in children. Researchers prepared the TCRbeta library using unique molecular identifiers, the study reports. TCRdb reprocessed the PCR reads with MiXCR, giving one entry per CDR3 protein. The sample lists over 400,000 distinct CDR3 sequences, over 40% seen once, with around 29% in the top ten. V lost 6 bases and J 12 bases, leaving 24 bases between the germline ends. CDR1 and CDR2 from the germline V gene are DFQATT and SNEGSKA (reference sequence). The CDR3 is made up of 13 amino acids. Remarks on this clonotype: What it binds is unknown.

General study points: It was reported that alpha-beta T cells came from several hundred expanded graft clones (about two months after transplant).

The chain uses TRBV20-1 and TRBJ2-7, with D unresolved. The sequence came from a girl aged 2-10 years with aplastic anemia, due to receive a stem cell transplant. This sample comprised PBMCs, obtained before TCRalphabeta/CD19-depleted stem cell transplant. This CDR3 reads CSAESPASSRRYF. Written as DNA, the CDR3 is TGCAGTGCCGAATCCCCGGCGTCCTCTCGAAGGTACTTC.